What follows are 3 T cell receptor beta chains derived from one specimen sequenced in a study of blood T cell repertoires in COVID-19. This table comes from immunoSEQ multiplex PCR, and its TCRdb copy is limited to in-frame clones, with some not included. The sample includes about 98,000 clones, 82% seen only once; the top ten take 15% to 20%. The sample taken for sequencing was peripheral blood. The receptors stem from a man older than 75 with acute or convalescent COVID-19.

V and J are TRBV7-2 and TRBJ1-2; no firm D call. Per the germline V gene, CDR1 is SGHTA and CDR2 is FQGNSA. CDR3 length equals 14 residues. V lost 2 bases, J lost 4 bases, and 11 bases lay in between. The DNA of the CDR3 is TGTGCCAGCAGCTTAAACAGTGGAAGCTATGGCTACACCTTC. Its translation is CASSLNSGSYGYTF.

The genes are TRBV9 and TRBJ2-6; 9 positions agree with TRBD1. V trimming: 7 bases; J trimming: 2 bases; junction bases outside the gene matches: 7. The CDR3 consists of 16 residues. Germline CDR1 and CDR2: SGDLS and YYNGEE. The CDR3 region has the DNA TGTGCCAGCGGTAACAGGGGGCCCACTGGGGCCAACGTCCTGACTTTC. It translates to CASGNRGPTGANVLTF. The full variable domain, rest sourced from reference TRBV9 and TRBJ2-6, is DSGVTQTPKHLITATGQRVTLRCSPRSGDLSVYWYQQSLDQGLQFLIQYYNGEERAKGNILERFSAQQFPDLHSELNLSSLELGDSALYFCASGNRGPTGANVLTFGAGSRLTVL.

This chain joins TRBV7-9 and TRBJ2-7, with 14 positions matching TRBD2. CDR1 SEHNR and CDR2 FQNEAQ come from the germline V gene (reference sequence). The V segment lost 5 bases and the J segment 4 bases; nucleotides outside the gene matches: 7. This CDR3 contains 16 residues. The CDR3 nucleotides read TGTGCCAGCAGCAAGGGGGGGACTAGCGGGAGTTACGAGCAGTACTTC. This sequence encodes CASSKGGTSGSYEQYF.